The clone carrying this T cell receptor beta chain turned up a few times. The antigen remains undetermined. The investigators reverse transcribed all of the isolated RNA, so they sequenced expressed TCRB transcripts. Assay: immunoSEQ multiplex PCR; the TCRdb copy retains only in-frame clones and omits some. Of about 300,000 clones in the sample, roughly 13% were seen once. This sample was taken from a study of beta chain features in type 1 diabetes. Study-level background: Healthy donors and patients showed comparable age, gender and cell yields.

Purity of each sorted population was above 95%. Germline V CDR1 and CDR2: MDHEN, SYDVKM. Between the trimmed V and J ends, which lost 4 bases and 5 bases, there was a span of 8 bases. The CDR3 runs to 13 residues. Findings and caveats of the study: Among patients with Type 1 diabetes, TCRB CDR3s were moderately but significantly shorter in every one of the four CD4+ subsets.

The chain links TRBV28 to TRBJ1-4; D is possibly TRBD1 (5 bases). The clonotype originates from a woman under 30 with type 1 diabetes. The source material was naive CD4+ T cells from blood. The CDR3 loop is CASSSTVNEKLFF. For the CDR3, the DNA is TGTGCCAGCAGTTCGACAGTAAATGAAAAACTGTTTTTT.